Below are 3 T cell receptor beta chains sequenced from a single sample in a study of siplizumab effects on memory and regulatory T cells. Assay: immunoSEQ multiplex PCR; the TCRdb copy retains only in-frame clones and omits some. The sample has some 96,000 clones, 94% seen once. Sequenced input: non-Treg CD4+ T cells sorted from blood. The origin of the receptors is a human donor in good health.

This clone was counted between two and nine times. V usage is TRBV7-9 and J usage is TRBJ2-2; D gene unclear. The length of the CDR3 is 11 residues. Trimming pared 6 bases from V and 7 bases from J, leaving 6 bases between. The germline V gene encodes CDR1 SEHNR and CDR2 FQNEAQ (reference sequence). The CDR3 bases are TGTGCCAGCAGTTGGGTCGGGGAGCTGTTTTTT. It is translated as CASSWVGELFF. Full variable domain (remainder filled in from reference TRBV7-9 and TRBJ2-2): DTGVSQNPRHKITKRGQNVTFRCDPISEHNRLYWYRQTLGQGPEFLTYFQNEAQLEKSRLLSDRFSAERPKGSFSTLEIQRTEQGDSAMYLCASSWVGELFFGEGSRLTVL.

For this clone: In the same sample, other DNA sequences code for this CDR3. The chain employs TRBV28 and TRBJ1-5, with D tentatively TRBD1 (6 bases). Per the germline V gene, CDR1 is MDHEN and CDR2 is SYDVKM. The CDR3 is 15 amino acids. V shed 6 bases and J shed 6 bases, with 18 bases lying between them. Written as DNA, the CDR3 is TGTGCCAGCAGCTACACAGGGAGGAGAATTCAGCCCCAGCATTTT. It codes for CASSYTGRRIQPQHF.

This chain links TRBV5-1 with TRBJ2-1; no reliable D call. V lost 2 bases and J lost 5, with 8 bases in between. Germline CDR1 and CDR2: SGHRS and YFSETQ. CDR3 length equals 13 residues. Here the CDR3 DNA reads TGCGCCAGCAGCTTCAAAATCGACAATGAGCAGTTCTTC. Its protein product is CASSFKIDNEQFF.